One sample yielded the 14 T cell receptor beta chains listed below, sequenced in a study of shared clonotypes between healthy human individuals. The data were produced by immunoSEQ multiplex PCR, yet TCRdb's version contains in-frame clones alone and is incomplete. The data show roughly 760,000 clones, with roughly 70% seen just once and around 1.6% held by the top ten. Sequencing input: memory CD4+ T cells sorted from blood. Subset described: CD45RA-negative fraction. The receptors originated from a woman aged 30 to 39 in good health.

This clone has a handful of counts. The CDR3 DNA reads as TGTGCCAGCAGCCCCCGACAGGGGAGCTCCTACGAGCAGTACTTC. Its protein is CASSPRQGSSYEQYF. The rearrangement joins TRBV9 to TRBJ2-7, with 8 positions matching TRBD1. The CDR3 runs 15 residues. Trimming cost V 4 bases and J 0 bases; bases outside gene matches: 6. Per the germline V gene, CDR1 is SGDLS and CDR2 is YYNGEE.

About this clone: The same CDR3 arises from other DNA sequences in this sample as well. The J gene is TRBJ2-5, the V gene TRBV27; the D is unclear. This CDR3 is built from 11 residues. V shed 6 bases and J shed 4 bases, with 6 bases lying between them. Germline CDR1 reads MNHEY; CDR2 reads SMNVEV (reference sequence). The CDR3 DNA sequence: TGTGCCAGCAGGGGCGGAGAGACCCAGTACTTC. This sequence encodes CASRGGETQYF.

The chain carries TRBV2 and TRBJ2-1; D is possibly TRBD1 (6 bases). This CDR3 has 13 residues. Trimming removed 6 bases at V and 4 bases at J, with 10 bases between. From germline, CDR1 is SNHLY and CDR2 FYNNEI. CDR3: CASRQDRYNEQFF. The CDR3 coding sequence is TGTGCCAGCAGACAGGACAGATACAATGAGCAGTTCTTC.

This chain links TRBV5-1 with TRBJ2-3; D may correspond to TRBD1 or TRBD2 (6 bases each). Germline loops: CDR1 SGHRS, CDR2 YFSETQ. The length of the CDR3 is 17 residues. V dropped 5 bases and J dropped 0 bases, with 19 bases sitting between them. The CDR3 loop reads CASSGGLAGPSTDTQYF. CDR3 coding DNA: TGCGCCAGCAGTGGGGGCCTGGCGGGGCCCAGCACAGATACGCAGTATTTT. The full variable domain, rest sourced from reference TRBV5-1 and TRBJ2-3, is KAGVTQTPRYLIKTRGQQVTLSCSPISGHRSVSWYQQTPGQGLQFLFEYFSETQRNKGNFPGRFSGRQFSNSRSEMNVSTLELGDSALYLCASSGGLAGPSTDTQYFGPGTRLTVL.

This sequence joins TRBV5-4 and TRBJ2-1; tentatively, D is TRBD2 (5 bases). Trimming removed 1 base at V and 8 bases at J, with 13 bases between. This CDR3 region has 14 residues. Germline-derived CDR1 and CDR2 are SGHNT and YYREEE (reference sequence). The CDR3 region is CASSLSAGFDEQFF. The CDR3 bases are TGTGCCAGCAGCTTGTCGGCGGGCTTCGATGAGCAGTTCTTC. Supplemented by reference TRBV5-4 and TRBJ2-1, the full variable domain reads ETGVTQSPTHLIKTRGQQVTLRCSSQSGHNTVSWYQQALGQGPQFIFQYYREEENGRGNFPPRFSGLQFPNYSSELNVNALELDDSALYLCASSLSAGFDEQFFGPGTRLTVL.

CDR3 amino acids: CASSPTNTEAFF. CDR3 nucleotide sequence: TGTGCCAGCAGCCCCACGAACACTGAAGCTTTCTTT. This sequence joins TRBV7-9 and TRBJ1-1; D uncertain. This CDR3 spans 12 amino acids. V lost 5 bases and J 1 base, leaving 5 bases between the germline ends. Germline CDR1 is SEHNR and CDR2 is FQNEAQ (reference sequence).

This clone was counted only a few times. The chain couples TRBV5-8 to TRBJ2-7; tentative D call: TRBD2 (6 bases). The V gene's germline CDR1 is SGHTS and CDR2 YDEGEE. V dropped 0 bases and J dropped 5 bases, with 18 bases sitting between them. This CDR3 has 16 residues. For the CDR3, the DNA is TGTGCCAGCAGCTTGGGGGCGGGGTCATTGGTCCACGAGCAGTACTTC. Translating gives CASSLGAGSLVHEQYF.

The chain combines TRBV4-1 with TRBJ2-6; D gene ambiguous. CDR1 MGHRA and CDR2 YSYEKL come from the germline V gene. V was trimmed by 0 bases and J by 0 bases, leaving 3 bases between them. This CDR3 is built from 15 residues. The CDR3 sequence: CASSQDSSGANVLTF. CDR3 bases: TGCGCCAGCAGCCAAGATTCCTCTGGGGCCAACGTCCTGACTTTC.

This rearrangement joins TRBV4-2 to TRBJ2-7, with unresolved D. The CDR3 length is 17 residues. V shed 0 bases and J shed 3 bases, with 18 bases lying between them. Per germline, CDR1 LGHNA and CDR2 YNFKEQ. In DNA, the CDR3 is TGTGCCAGCAGCCAAGACTCCCTTGGTCTTGGTAGCTACGAGCAGTACTTC. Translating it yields CASSQDSLGLGSYEQYF.

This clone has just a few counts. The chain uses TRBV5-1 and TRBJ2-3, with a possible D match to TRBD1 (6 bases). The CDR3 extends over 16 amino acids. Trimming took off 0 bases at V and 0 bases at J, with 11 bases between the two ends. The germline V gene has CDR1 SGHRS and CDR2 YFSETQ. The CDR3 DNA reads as TGCGCCAGCAGCTTGGCGCAGGGGTCTAGCACAGATACGCAGTATTTT. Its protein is CASSLAQGSSTDTQYF.

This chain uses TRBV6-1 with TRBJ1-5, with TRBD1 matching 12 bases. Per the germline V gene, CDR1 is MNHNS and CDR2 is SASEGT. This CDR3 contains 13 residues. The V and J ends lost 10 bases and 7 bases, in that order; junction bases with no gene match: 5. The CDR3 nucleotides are TGTGCCACGGGACAGGGGGCGAACCAGCCCCAGCATTTT. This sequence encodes CATGQGANQPQHF.

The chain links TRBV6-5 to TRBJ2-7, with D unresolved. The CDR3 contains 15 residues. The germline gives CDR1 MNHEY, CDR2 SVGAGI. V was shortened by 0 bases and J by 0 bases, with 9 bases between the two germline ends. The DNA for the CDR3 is TGTGCCAGCAGTTACTCAGCGTGGCTCTCCTACGAGCAGTACTTC. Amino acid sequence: CASSYSAWLSYEQYF.

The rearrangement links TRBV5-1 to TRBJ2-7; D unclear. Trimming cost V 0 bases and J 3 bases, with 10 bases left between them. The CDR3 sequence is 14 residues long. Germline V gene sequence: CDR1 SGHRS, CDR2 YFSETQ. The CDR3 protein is CASSLAGFSYEQYF. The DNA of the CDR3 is TGCGCCAGCAGCTTGGCCGGGTTCAGCTACGAGCAGTACTTC.

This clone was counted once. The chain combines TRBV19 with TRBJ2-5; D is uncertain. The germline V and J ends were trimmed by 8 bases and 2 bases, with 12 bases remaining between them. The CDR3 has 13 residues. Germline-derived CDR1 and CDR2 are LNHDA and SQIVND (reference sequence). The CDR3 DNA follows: TGTGCCAGTTCCCGGTTTCTACAAGAGACCCAGTACTTC. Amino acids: CASSRFLQETQYF.